This T cell receptor (beta chain) was sequenced during a study of metastatic and nonmetastatic thyroid tumors. Across the whole study: Thyroid patients, malignant and benign, had repertoires compared across blood and tumor or nodule tissue.

Points from the study as a whole: Benign nodules reportedly had significantly lower TCR beta diversity than malignant thyroid tumors in blood and tumor.

V lost 6 bases, J lost 3 bases, and 9 bases lay in between. This CDR3 is 13 amino acids long. As handled by the study authors: The study built a papillary thyroid cancer distant-metastasis classifier from CDR3 differences across clinicopathological groups. TCRdb redid the clone calls on the PCR reads using MiXCR. TCRdb, not the authors, supplied the V and J calls. The sample shows 30,000 to 35,000 clones, roughly 15% of them seen only once. There are many counts of this clone. Its antigen is not known. Before thyroid surgery, none of the patients had received any treatment. The specimen was blood. The chain combines TRBV12-3 or TRBV12-4 with TRBJ2-1; a possible D gene is TRBD2 (5 bases). The sequence was collected from a male donor with papillary thyroid cancer or a benign thyroid nodule (not recorded which). Some clones in this sample may be carry-over from other donors' samples. CDR3 residues: CASSNRGYNEQFF. The CDR3 coding sequence is TGTGCCAGCAGCAACCGGGGCTACAATGAGCAGTTCTTC.